The 5 T cell receptor beta chains below all came from one sample that was sequenced in a study of blood T cell repertoires in COVID-19. The data were produced by immunoSEQ multiplex PCR, yet TCRdb's version contains in-frame clones alone and is incomplete. Here the sample spans around 140,000 clones, 88% being singletons. The sequenced sample consisted of peripheral blood. The receptors here all came from a man between 65 and 85 years old with acute or convalescent COVID-19.

The genes are TRBV18 and TRBJ2-7; 9 positions agree with TRBD2. Per germline, CDR1 KGHSH and CDR2 LQKENI. J was trimmed by 6 bases and V by 4 bases; bases with no gene match: 13. The length of the CDR3 is 16 residues. The CDR3 sequence is CASSLGAPGLASEQYF. The CDR3 DNA reads as TGTGCCAGCTCACTTGGGGCACCGGGACTAGCTAGCGAGCAGTACTTC. Full variable domain (rest looked up from reference TRBV18 and TRBJ2-7): NAGVMQNPRHLVRRRGQEARLRCSPMKGHSHVYWYRQLPEEGLKFMVYLQKENIIDESGMPKERFSAEFPKEGPSILRIQQVVRGDSAAYFCASSLGAPGLASEQYFGPGTRLTVT.

This chain links TRBV19 with TRBJ2-2; D not resolved. Germline-derived CDR1 and CDR2 are LNHDA and SQIVND (reference sequence). The ends were cut back, 4 bases at V and 0 bases at J, with 9 bases in the middle. The length of the CDR3 is 15 residues. The CDR3 sequence: CASSNSRPNTGELFF. The CDR3 bases are TGTGCCAGTAGTAATAGCAGACCGAACACCGGGGAGCTGTTTTTT. Supplemented by reference TRBV19 and TRBJ2-2, the full variable domain reads DGGITQSPKYLFRKEGQNVTLSCEQNLNHDAMYWYRQDPGQGLRLIYYSQIVNDFQKGDIAEGYSVSREKKESFPLTVTSAQKNPTAFYLCASSNSRPNTGELFFGEGSRLTVL.

This chain uses TRBV7-8 with TRBJ1-1; D possibly corresponds to TRBD1 (5 bases). Trimming cost V 5 bases and J 8 bases, with 12 bases left between them. CDR3 length equals 12 residues. Germline values: CDR1 SGHVS, CDR2 FQNEAQ. The CDR3 sequence is CASSRDSLEAFF. CDR3 DNA sequence: TGTGCCAGCAGCCGCGACAGCCTAGAAGCTTTCTTT.

The CDR3: CASRSGTGVAQYF. CDR3 nucleotides: TGTGCCAGCAGATCCGGGACAGGGGTCGCGCAGTACTTC. The gene calls are TRBV6-5 and TRBJ2-7; 10 bases line up with TRBD1. From germline, CDR1 is MNHEY and CDR2 SVGAGI. Trimming removed 6 bases from V and 9 bases from J; junction bases left unmatched: 8. The CDR3 sequence is 13 residues long.

This clone was found a few times. The CDR3 DNA sequence: TGTGCCAGCAGCTCGAGCAGGAGGAACTATGGCTACACCTTC. Translated, it gives CASSSSRRNYGYTF. This chain links TRBV7-9 with TRBJ1-2; D is unclear. Germline lookup yields CDR1 SEHNR and CDR2 FQNEAQ (reference sequence). V lost 4 bases and J 2 bases, leaving 11 bases between the germline ends. This CDR3 has 14 amino acids.